These T cell receptor beta chains were read from a single sample in a study of T-cell memory formation after mild COVID-19. TCRdb reprocessed the 5' RACE reads via MiXCR and lists one record per CDR3 protein. The sample has about 410,000 distinct CDR3 sequences, 18% seen once. The sample comprised PBMCs or a T cell subset sorted from them (not recorded which). The receptors shown here come from a man younger than 30 who had mild COVID-19 (a few samples of this study predate the infection). Cell type and time point are not known. Both conserved end residues are part of each CDR3. D genes are given only for firm matches. Clone size appears in some rows only: once, few, many, or a class for an expanded clone.

d_gene | j_gene | v_gene | abundance | CDR3nt | CDR3aa
NA | TRBJ2-5 | TRBV7-6 | NA | TGTGCCAGCAGCTCTCAGGGATTTGGAGAGACCCAGTACTTC | CASSSQGFGETQYF
TRBD1 | TRBJ2-2 | TRBV11-2 | NA | TGTGCCAGCAGCACCCGACAGGGGGCGAGCGCCGGGGAGCTGTTTTTT | CASSTRQGASAGELFF
TRBD2 | TRBJ2-3 | TRBV6-5 | few | TGTGCCAGCAGTTACTCGGCTAGCGGGGCCACAGATACGCAGTATTTT | CASSYSASGATDTQYF
TRBD1 | TRBJ2-3 | TRBV5-6 | few | TGTGCCAGCAGCTTGAGCAGGGGGCGCGCAGATACGCAGTATTTT | CASSLSRGRADTQYF
NA | TRBJ2-3 | TRBV5-1 | NA | TGCGCCAGCAAACGCGGGGCCTTCACAGATACGCAGTATTTT | CASKRGAFTDTQYF
TRBD1 | TRBJ2-5 | TRBV7-8 | few | TGTGCCAGCAGTCTGACAGGGTTGCAAGAGACCCAGTACTTC | CASSLTGLQETQYF
TRBD1 | TRBJ2-2 | TRBV4-1 | few | TGCGCCAGCAGCTCCGGGACAGGGAGTCCCGGGGAGCTGTTTTTT | CASSSGTGSPGELFF
TRBD2 | TRBJ2-1 | TRBV9 | NA | TGTGCCAGCAGCCTTAGCGGGGGGGCCGTCAATGAGCAGTTCTTC | CASSLSGGAVNEQFF
NA | TRBJ1-3 | TRBV15 | NA | TGTGCCACCAGCAGAGGCTTCGGACGGCCCAGCTCTGGAAACACCATATATTTT | CATSRGFGRPSSGNTIYF
NA | TRBJ1-1 | TRBV27 | NA | TGTGCCAGCAGTTTATCCCGCTGGGCTGAAGCTTTCTTT | CASSLSRWAEAFF
NA | TRBJ2-5 | TRBV4-1 | few | TGCGCCAGCAGCCCCCAAGGGGGGCCCGGGTGGAGCGAGACCCAGTACTTC | CASSPQGGPGWSETQYF
NA | TRBJ1-5 | TRBV20-1 | NA | TGCAGTGCTAGGGACCCCAACGGGCAGCCCCAGCATTTT | CSARDPNGQPQHF
NA | TRBJ1-1 | TRBV28 | NA | TGTGCCAGCAGTTTCCCCCCGGGAGGGTTGGGCACTGAAGCTTTCTTT | CASSFPPGGLGTEAFF
NA | TRBJ2-1 | TRBV11-2 | NA | TGTGCCAGCAGCTCTCGGGAAGGGGGGGAGAAGCAGTTCTTC | CASSSREGGEKQFF
NA | TRBJ2-4 | TRBV20-1 | few | TGCAGTGCTAGTCGAGGGCAGGGTAACATTCAGTACTTC | CSASRGQGNIQYF
TRBD2 | TRBJ2-1 | TRBV20-1 | NA | TGCAGTGCTAGAGATGGGAGGGGAGTTGCGGAGCAGTTCTTC | CSARDGRGVAEQFF
TRBD2 | TRBJ2-3 | TRBV10-3 | NA | TGTGCCATCAGCTTATTAGGGACTAGCGGCACAGATACGCAGTATTTT | CAISLLGTSGTDTQYF
NA | TRBJ2-1 | TRBV9 | few | TGTGCCAGCAGCGAGTGGGGCGGGAAACTTTCCTACAATGAGCAGTTCTTC | CASSEWGGKLSYNEQFF
TRBD2 | TRBJ2-1 | TRBV19 | NA | TGTGCCAGTAGTATAGGCGGGGGGGCCCCCGGGCAGTTCTTC | CASSIGGGAPGQFF
TRBD1 | TRBJ2-5 | TRBV28 | few | TGTGCCAGCAGTTTAGGGCCCAACAGGGGGGAGACCCAGTACTTC | CASSLGPNRGETQYF
NA | TRBJ1-1 | TRBV4-1 | NA | TGCGCCAGCAGCCAAGACGCTAGACACTTGAACACTGAAGCTTTCTTT | CASSQDARHLNTEAFF
NA | TRBJ1-5 | TRBV5-5 | few | TGTGCCAGCAGCTTGTTCCTTGTTGGCAATCAGCCCCAGCATTTT | CASSLFLVGNQPQHF
TRBD2 | TRBJ2-3 | TRBV20-1 | NA | TGCAGTGCTTACCCCCCAGCGGGAACAGATACGCAGTATTTT | CSAYPPAGTDTQYF
NA | TRBJ1-3 | TRBV7-9 | NA | TGTGCCAGCAGCTCTTTCCCCTCTGGAAACACCATATATTTT | CASSSFPSGNTIYF
NA | TRBJ1-1 | TRBV12-3/TRBV12-4 | few | TGTGCCAGCAGTTATGAGGGGTACGCTGAAGCTTTCTTT | CASSYEGYAEAFF
NA | TRBJ1-5 | TRBV5-1 | NA | TGCGCCAGCAGGATCGGGTTCCATCAGCCCCAGCATTTT | CASRIGFHQPQHF
TRBD2 | TRBJ2-3 | TRBV20-1 | few | TGCAGTGCTAGTGCTATCGGACTAGCGGGGGGGAAGGGTACGCAGTATTTT | CSASAIGLAGGKGTQYF
TRBD1 | TRBJ1-5 | TRBV2 | many | TGTGCCAGCAGTGAATGGGAGACAGGGGCCTCTACCCAGCATTTT | CASSEWETGASTQHF
TRBD1 | TRBJ1-5 | TRBV5-5 | many | TGTGCCAGCAGCTTGGTTCACAGGGGGGACAATCAGCCCCAGCATTTT | CASSLVHRGDNQPQHF
NA | TRBJ1-5 | TRBV12-3/TRBV12-4 | many | TGTGCCGTGATGAGGGGAGGAGATCAGCCCCAGCATTTT | CAVMRGGDQPQHF
TRBD1 | TRBJ2-3 | TRBV7-9 | NA | TGTGCAAGCAGCCCAAGAGGGACAGGGACCGGGCCAGATACGCAGTATTTT | CASSPRGTGTGPDTQYF
TRBD2 | TRBJ2-2 | TRBV7-3 | few | TGTGCCAGCAGCCCCACCGGGACTAGGTACACCGGGGAGCTGTTTTTT | CASSPTGTRYTGELFF
NA | TRBJ1-5 | TRBV12-3/TRBV12-4 | NA | TGTGCCAGCGGCACGAGGGGGACGCAGCATTTT | CASGTRGTQHF
TRBD2 | TRBJ2-1 | TRBV11-3 | NA | TGTGCCAGCAGCTTAGGGGCGGGGGGCGTGAACTCCTACAATGAGCAGTTCTTC | CASSLGAGGVNSYNEQFF
NA | TRBJ1-4 | TRBV7-2 | NA | TGTGCCAGCAGCTTCGGTTTTCCCAATGAAAAACTGTTTTTT | CASSFGFPNEKLFF